Listed below are T cell receptor beta chains from one sample, sequenced in a study of blood T cells in healthy people across ages. TCRdb fed the 5' RACE reads into MiXCR, producing one record per CDR3 protein. Of over a million distinct CDR3 sequences listed, approximately 59% were seen once; the top ten hold over 5.5%. Source material: blood. Receptor source: a man younger than 35 in good health. Each CDR3 is given with its conserved first and last residue. D genes are given only for firm matches. Not all rows give a size; the values are once, few, many and, for expanded clones, a class.

j_call clone_size v_call d_call cdr3_nt cdr3_aa
TRBJ2-5 few TRBV7-8 TRBD1 TGTGCCAGCAGTCGCGGGGACAGGACTCAAGAGACCCAGTACTTC CASSRGDRTQETQYF
TRBJ2-7 NA TRBV7-8 TRBD1 TGTGCCAGCAGCTTTCTCGCAGGGGGCGGCGAGCAGTACTTC CASSFLAGGGEQYF
TRBJ2-7 NA TRBV4-3 TRBD1 TGCGCCAGCAGCCAAGATATTGGGACAGCCTACGAGCAGTACTTC CASSQDIGTAYEQYF
TRBJ2-1 NA TRBV27 NA TGTGCCAGCAGTCCATCGGTGGGGTTTGGGTCCAATGAGCAGTTCTTC CASSPSVGFGSNEQFF
TRBJ1-2 NA TRBV27 NA TGTGCCAGCAGTTTAGACAGGACCCACGATGGCTACACCTTC CASSLDRTHDGYTF
TRBJ2-7 NA TRBV7-9 TRBD1 TGTGCCAGCAGCTTAAGAACAGGGGACATCTACAATGAGCAGTACTTC CASSLRTGDIYNEQYF
TRBJ2-1 few TRBV7-6 TRBD2 TGTGCCAGCAGCTTAGGGAGCGGGGGCCAAAGGAATGAGCAGTTCTTC CASSLGSGGQRNEQFF
TRBJ1-4 NA TRBV5-1 NA TGCGCCAGCAGCTTAAAAGACAGTACGACTAATGAAAAACTGTTTTTT CASSLKDSTTNEKLFF
TRBJ2-3 NA TRBV7-9 NA TGTGCCAGCAGCTCGCCTCTCAAAGATACGCAGTATTTT CASSSPLKDTQYF
TRBJ2-5 NA TRBV10-3 TRBD1 TGTGCCATCGGGGGACAGGGGATCGAAGAGACCCAGTACTTC CAIGGQGIEETQYF
TRBJ1-1 NA TRBV6-5 NA TGTGCCAGCAGTTCGACTCCAAGCATGAACACTGAAGCTTTCTTT CASSSTPSMNTEAFF
TRBJ1-2 NA TRBV30 NA TGTGCCGGGAGTGAGTCCTATGGCTACACCTTC CAGSESYGYTF
TRBJ2-4 few TRBV21-1 NA TGTGCCAGCAGCAAAGTTCCCCCGACTGTGAGGGGAATAAGGCATTCCCAGTACTTC CASSKVPPTVRGIRHSQYF